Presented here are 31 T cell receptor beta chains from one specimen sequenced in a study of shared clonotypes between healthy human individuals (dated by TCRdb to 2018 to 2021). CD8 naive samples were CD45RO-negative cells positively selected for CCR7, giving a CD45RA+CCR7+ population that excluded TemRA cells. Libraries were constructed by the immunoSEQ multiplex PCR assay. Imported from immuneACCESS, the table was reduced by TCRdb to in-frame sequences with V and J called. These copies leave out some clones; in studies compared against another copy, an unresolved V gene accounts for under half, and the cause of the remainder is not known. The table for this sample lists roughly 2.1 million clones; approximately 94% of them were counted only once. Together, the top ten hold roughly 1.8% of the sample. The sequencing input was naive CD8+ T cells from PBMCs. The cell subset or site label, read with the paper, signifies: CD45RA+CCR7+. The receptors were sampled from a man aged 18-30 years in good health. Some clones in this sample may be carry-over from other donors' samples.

CDR3 residues: CASSLVGTGGSTEAFF. DNA for the CDR3: TGTGCCAGCAGTTTAGTCGGGACAGGGGGCTCCACTGAAGCTTTCTTT. The chain has TRBV28 and TRBJ1-1; 12 nucleotides align to TRBD1. V lost 2 bases, J lost 4 bases, and 5 bases stayed unmatched. Germline CDR1 is MDHEN and CDR2 is SYDVKM. The CDR3 consists of 16 residues.

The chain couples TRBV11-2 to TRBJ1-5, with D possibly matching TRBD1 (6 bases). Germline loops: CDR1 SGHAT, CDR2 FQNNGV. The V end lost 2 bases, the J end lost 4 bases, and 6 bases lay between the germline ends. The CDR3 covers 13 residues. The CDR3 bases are TGTGCCAGCAGCTTAACAGGGAATCAGCCCCAGCATTTT. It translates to CASSLTGNQPQHF.

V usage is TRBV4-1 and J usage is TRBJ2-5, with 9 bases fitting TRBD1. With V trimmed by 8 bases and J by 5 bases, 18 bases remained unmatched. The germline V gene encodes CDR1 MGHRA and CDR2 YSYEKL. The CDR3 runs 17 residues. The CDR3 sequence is CASRKDLRTGVRETQYF. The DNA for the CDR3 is TGCGCCAGCCGGAAGGACCTGCGGACAGGGGTGAGGGAGACCCAGTACTTC.

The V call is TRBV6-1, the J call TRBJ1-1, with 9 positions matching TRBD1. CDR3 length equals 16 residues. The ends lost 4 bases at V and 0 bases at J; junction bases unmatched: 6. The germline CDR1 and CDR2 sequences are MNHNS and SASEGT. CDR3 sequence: CASSARDRDLNTEAFF. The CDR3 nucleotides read TGTGCCAGCAGTGCCCGGGACAGGGATCTGAACACTGAAGCTTTCTTT.

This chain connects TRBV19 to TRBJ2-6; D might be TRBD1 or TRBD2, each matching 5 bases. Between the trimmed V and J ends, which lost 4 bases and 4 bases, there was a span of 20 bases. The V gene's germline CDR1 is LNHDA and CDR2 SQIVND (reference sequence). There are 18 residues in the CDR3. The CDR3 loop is CASSKSGPEAEGANVLTF. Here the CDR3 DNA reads TGTGCCAGTAGTAAGTCGGGACCGGAGGCAGAAGGGGCCAACGTCCTGACTTTC.

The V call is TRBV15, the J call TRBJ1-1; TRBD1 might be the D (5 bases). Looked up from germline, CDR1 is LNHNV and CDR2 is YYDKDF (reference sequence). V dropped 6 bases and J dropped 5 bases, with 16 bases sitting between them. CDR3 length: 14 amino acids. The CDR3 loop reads CATSKWGEGTEAFF. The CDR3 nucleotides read TGTGCCACCAGTAAGTGGGGGGAAGGGACTGAAGCTTTCTTT. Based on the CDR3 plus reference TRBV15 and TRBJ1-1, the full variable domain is DAMVIQNPRYQVTQFGKPVTLSCSQTLNHNVMYWYQQKSSQAPKLLFHYYDKDFNNEADTPDNFQSRRPNTSFCFLDIRSPGLGDTAMYLCATSKWGEGTEAFFGQGTRLTVV.

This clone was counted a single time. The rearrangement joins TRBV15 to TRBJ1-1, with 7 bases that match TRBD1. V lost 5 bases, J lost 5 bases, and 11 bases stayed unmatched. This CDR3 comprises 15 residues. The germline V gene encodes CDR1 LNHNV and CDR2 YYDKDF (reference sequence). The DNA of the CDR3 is TGTGCCACCAGCTCCAGACAGGGACCTTGGACTGAAGCTTTCTTT. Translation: CATSSRQGPWTEAFF.

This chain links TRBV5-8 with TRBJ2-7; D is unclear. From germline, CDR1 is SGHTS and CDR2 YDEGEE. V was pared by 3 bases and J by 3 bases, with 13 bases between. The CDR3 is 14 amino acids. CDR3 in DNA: TGTGCCAGCAGCTCGCCATTGCAATACTACGAGCAGTACTTC. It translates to CASSSPLQYYEQYF.

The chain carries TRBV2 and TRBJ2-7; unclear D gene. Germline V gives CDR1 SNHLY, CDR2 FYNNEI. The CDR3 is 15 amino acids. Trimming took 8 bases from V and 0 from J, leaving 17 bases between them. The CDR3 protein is CASLGRQEDSYEQYF. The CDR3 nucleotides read TGTGCCAGCTTAGGTCGTCAGGAAGACTCCTACGAGCAGTACTTC.

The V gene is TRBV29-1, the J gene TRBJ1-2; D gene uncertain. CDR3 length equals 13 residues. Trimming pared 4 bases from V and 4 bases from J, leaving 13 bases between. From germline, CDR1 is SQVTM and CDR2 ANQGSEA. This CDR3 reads CSVVKGLSYGYTF. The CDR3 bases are TGCAGCGTTGTTAAGGGTCTCAGCTATGGCTACACCTTC.

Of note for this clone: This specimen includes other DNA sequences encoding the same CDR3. Here the CDR3 reads CASSQERGLYNEQFF. The CDR3 region has the DNA TGCGCCAGCAGCCAAGAGAGGGGACTCTACAATGAGCAGTTCTTC. V is TRBV4-3 and J is TRBJ2-1; possible D gene TRBD2, 6 bases. Germline V gene sequence: CDR1 LGHNA, CDR2 YSLEER. This CDR3 region has 15 residues. Trimming cost V 0 bases and J 3 bases, with 9 bases left between them.

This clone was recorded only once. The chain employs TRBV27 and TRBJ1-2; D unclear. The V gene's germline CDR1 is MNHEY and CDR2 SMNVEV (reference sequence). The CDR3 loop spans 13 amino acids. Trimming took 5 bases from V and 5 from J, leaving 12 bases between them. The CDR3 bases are TGTGCCAGCAGTCCGACCAACGGGTATGGCTACACCTTC. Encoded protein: CASSPTNGYGYTF.

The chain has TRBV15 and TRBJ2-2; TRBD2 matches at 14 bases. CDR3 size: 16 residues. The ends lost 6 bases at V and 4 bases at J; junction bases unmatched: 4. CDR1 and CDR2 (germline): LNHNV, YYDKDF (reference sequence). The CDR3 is CATSGGLAGVTGELFF. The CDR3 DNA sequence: TGTGCCACCAGTGGGGGACTAGCGGGAGTCACCGGGGAGCTGTTTTTT.

CDR3: CASSQFKAGETQYF. CDR3 DNA sequence: TGTGCCAGCAGCCAATTTAAAGCGGGAGAGACCCAGTACTTC. The V and J genes are TRBV7-9 and TRBJ2-5; tentatively, D is TRBD2 (6 bases). This CDR3 is built from 14 residues. CDR1 SEHNR and CDR2 FQNEAQ come from the germline V gene (reference sequence). Trimming pared 5 bases from V and 4 bases from J, leaving 14 bases between. Combining the CDR3 with reference TRBV7-9 and TRBJ2-5 gives the whole variable domain DTGVSQNPRHKITKRGQNVTFRCDPISEHNRLYWYRQTLGQGPEFLTYFQNEAQLEKSRLLSDRFSAERPKGSFSTLEIQRTEQGDSAMYLCASSQFKAGETQYFGPGTRLLVL.

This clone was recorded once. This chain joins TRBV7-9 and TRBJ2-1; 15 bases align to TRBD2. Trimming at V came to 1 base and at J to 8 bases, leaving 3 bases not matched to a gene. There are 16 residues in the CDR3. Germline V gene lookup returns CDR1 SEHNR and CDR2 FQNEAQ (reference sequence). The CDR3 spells CASSLEGLAGGDEQFF. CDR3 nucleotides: TGTGCCAGCAGCTTAGAGGGACTAGCGGGAGGTGATGAGCAGTTCTTC.

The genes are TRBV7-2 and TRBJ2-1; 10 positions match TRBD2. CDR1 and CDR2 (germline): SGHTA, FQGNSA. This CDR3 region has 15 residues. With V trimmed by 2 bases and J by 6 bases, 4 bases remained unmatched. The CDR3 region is CASSLLSGRANEQFF. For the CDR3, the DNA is TGTGCCAGCAGCTTACTCAGCGGGAGGGCCAATGAGCAGTTCTTC.

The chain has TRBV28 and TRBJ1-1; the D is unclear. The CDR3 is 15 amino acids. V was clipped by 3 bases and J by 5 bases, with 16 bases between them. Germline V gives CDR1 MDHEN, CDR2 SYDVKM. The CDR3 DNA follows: TGTGCCAGCAGTTTTACCGCCATCCCGGGGACTGAAGCTTTCTTT. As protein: CASSFTAIPGTEAFF. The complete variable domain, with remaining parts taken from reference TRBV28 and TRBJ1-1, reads DVKVTQSSRYLVKRTGEKVFLECVQDMDHENMFWYRQDPGLGLRLIYFSYDVKMKEKGDIPEGYSVSREKKERFSLILESASTNQTSMYLCASSFTAIPGTEAFFGQGTRLTVV.

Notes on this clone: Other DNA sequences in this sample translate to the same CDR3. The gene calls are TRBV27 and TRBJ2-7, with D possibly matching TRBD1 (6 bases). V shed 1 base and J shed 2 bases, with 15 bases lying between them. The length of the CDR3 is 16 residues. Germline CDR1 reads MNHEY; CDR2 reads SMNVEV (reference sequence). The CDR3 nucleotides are TGTGCCAGCAGTTTATTATCCGCAGGGGCGGCCTACGAGCAGTACTTC. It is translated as CASSLLSAGAAYEQYF.

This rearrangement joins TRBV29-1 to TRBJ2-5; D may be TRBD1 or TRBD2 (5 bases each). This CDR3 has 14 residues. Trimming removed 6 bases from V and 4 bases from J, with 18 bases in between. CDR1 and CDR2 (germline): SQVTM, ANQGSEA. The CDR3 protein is CSVVVPGQGETQYF. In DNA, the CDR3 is TGCAGCGTGGTGGTGCCGGGGCAGGGAGAGACCCAGTACTTC.

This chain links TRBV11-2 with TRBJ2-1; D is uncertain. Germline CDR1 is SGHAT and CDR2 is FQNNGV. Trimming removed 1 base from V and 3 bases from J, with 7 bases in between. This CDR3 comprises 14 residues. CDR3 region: CASSLVANYNEQFF. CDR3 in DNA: TGTGCCAGCAGCTTAGTAGCCAACTACAATGAGCAGTTCTTC.

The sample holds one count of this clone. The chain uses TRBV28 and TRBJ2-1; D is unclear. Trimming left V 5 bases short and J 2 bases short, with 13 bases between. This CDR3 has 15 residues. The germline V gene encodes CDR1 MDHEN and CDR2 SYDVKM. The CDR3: CASSHQSQTYNEQFF. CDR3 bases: TGTGCCAGCAGTCATCAAAGCCAAACCTACAATGAGCAGTTCTTC. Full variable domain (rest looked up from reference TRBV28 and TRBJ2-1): DVKVTQSSRYLVKRTGEKVFLECVQDMDHENMFWYRQDPGLGLRLIYFSYDVKMKEKGDIPEGYSVSREKKERFSLILESASTNQTSMYLCASSHQSQTYNEQFFGPGTRLTVL.

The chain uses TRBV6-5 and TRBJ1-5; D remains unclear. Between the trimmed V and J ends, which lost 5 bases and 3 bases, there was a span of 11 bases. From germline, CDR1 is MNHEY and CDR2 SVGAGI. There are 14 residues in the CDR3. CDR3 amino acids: CASSLHEYNQPQHF. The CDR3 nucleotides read TGTGCCAGCAGTCTCCACGAGTACAATCAGCCCCAGCATTTT.

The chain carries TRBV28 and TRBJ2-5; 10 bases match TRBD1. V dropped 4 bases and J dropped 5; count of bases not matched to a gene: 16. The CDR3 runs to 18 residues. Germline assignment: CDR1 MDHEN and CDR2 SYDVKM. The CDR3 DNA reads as TGTGCCAGCAGTTCACCCGGGACAGGGGCCCCAAGGGGGGAGACCCAGTACTTC. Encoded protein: CASSSPGTGAPRGETQYF.

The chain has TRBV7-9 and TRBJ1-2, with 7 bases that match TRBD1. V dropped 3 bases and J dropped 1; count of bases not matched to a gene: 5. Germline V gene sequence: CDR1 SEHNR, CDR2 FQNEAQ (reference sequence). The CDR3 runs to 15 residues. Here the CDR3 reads CASSFGQGGNYGYTF. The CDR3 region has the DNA TGTGCCAGCAGCTTCGGGCAGGGGGGTAACTATGGCTACACCTTC.

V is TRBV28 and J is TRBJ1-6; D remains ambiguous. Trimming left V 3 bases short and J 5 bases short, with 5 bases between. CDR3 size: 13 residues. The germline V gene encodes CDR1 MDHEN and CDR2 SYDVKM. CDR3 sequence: CASSFADNSPLHF. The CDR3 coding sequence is TGTGCCAGCAGTTTTGCGGATAATTCACCCCTCCACTTT.

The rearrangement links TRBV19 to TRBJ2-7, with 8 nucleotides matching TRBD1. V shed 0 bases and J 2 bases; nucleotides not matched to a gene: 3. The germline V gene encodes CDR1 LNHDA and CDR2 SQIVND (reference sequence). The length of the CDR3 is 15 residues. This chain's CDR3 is CASSIESGQAYEQYF. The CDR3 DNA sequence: TGTGCCAGTAGTATAGAGTCGGGACAGGCCTACGAGCAGTACTTC.

The CDR3 nucleotides are TGTGCCAGTAGTATCCGACAGGGGGCAGGGCAGCCCCAGCATTTT. Translated, it gives CASSIRQGAGQPQHF. The chain is built from TRBV19 and TRBJ1-5, with 10 bases aligning to TRBD1. The CDR3 is 15 amino acids. Germline assignment: CDR1 LNHDA and CDR2 SQIVND (reference sequence). After removal of 3 bases from V and 7 bases from J, the junction contained 6 bases not matched to a gene.

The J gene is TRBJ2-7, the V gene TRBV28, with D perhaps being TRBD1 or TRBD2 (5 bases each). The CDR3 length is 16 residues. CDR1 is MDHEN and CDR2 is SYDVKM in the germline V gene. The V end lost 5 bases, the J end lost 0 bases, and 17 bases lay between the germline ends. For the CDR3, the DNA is TGTGCCAGCAGTACCAGACGGGACGGCCTCTCCTACGAGCAGTACTTC. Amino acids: CASSTRRDGLSYEQYF. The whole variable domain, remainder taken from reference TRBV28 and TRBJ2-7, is DVKVTQSSRYLVKRTGEKVFLECVQDMDHENMFWYRQDPGLGLRLIYFSYDVKMKEKGDIPEGYSVSREKKERFSLILESASTNQTSMYLCASSTRRDGLSYEQYFGPGTRLTVT.

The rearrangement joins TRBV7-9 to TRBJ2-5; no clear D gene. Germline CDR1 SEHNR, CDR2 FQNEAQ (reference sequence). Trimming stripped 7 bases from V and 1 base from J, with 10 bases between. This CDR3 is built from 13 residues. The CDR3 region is CASTFWGQETQYF. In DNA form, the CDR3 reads TGTGCCAGCACGTTTTGGGGCCAAGAGACCCAGTACTTC.

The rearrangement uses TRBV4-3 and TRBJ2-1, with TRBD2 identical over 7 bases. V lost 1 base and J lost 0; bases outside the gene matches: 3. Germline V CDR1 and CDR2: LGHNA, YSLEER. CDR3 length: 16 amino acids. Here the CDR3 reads CASSQGWTSSYNEQFF. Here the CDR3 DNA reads TGCGCCAGCAGCCAAGGGTGGACTAGCTCCTACAATGAGCAGTTCTTC.

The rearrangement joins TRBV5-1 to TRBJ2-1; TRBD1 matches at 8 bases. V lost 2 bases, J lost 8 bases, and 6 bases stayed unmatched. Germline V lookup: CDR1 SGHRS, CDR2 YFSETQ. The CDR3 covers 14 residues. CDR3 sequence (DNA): TGCGCCAGCAGCTTCCATCAGGGGGCGGATGAGCAGTTCTTC. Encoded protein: CASSFHQGADEQFF. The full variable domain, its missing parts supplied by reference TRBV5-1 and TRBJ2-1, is KAGVTQTPRYLIKTRGQQVTLSCSPISGHRSVSWYQQTPGQGLQFLFEYFSETQRNKGNFPGRFSGRQFSNSRSEMNVSTLELGDSALYLCASSFHQGADEQFFGPGTRLTVL.